The 24 T cell receptor beta chains below all came from one sample that was sequenced in a study of beta chain features in type 1 diabetes. Study-wide points: People with Type 1 diabetes carried modestly yet significantly shorter TCRB CDR3s in all four CD4+ subsets.

The sequenced template was cDNA made from the entire isolated RNA. Here immunoSEQ multiplex PCR was the method, and the copy in TCRdb shows in-frame clones only, minus some. Found here are around 100,000 clones, about 26% of them singletons; the top ten hold 0.5% to 0.55%. The antigens these receptors bind are not known. Sequenced sample: central memory CD4+ T cells from blood. The receptors originated from a woman under 30 with type 1 diabetes.

The chain employs TRBV7-2 and TRBJ2-7; 7 nucleotides line up with TRBD1. This CDR3 is built from 15 residues. The germline V gene encodes CDR1 SGHTA and CDR2 FQGNSA. V shed 3 bases and J 0 bases; nucleotides not matched to a gene: 5. The CDR3 coding sequence is TGTGCCAGCAGCTTGGGACAGTATGGCTCCTACGAGCAGTACGTC. This gives the protein CASSLGQYGSYEQYV.

This clone was observed a handful of times. The V call is TRBV29-1, the J call TRBJ2-7; no clear D. The germline V gene encodes CDR1 SQVTM and CDR2 ANQGSEA. This CDR3 spans 13 amino acids. Trimming shortened V by 5 bases and J by 0 bases, and 11 bases separated the two germline ends. CDR3 DNA sequence: TGCAGCGTTCCTGTACAAAACTCCTACGAGCAGTACTTC. Encoded protein: CSVPVQNSYEQYF.

For this clone: The same CDR3 also results from other DNA sequences found in this sample. The chain uses TRBV5-1 and TRBJ2-2; no reliable D call. The CDR3 runs to 14 residues. Trimming pared 9 bases from V and 7 bases from J, leaving 19 bases between. The V gene's germline CDR1 is SGHRS and CDR2 YFSETQ. DNA of the CDR3: TGCGCCACTTCGGTGCAGCCGACGGGCGGGGAGCTGTTTTTT. Its protein product is CATSVQPTGGELFF.

Only a few counts were recorded for this clone. J is TRBJ1-1 and V is TRBV28; TRBD1 matches 7 bases. The trim removed 6 bases at V and 6 bases at J, leaving 4 bases unmatched. The germline V gene encodes CDR1 MDHEN and CDR2 SYDVKM. This CDR3 has 12 amino acids. The CDR3 DNA follows: TGTGCCAGCAGAGACAGGGTAGCTGAAGCTTTCTTT. It specifies CASRDRVAEAFF.

The chain has TRBV9 and TRBJ2-5; 9 bases are shared with TRBD2. The germline V gene encodes CDR1 SGDLS and CDR2 YYNGEE. The CDR3 contains 17 residues. After removal of 0 bases from V and 5 bases from J, the junction contained 11 bases not matched to a gene. CDR3 in DNA: TGTGCCAGCAGCGTAGCTATCCTGGCGGGAGGGCCTGAGACCCAGTACTTC. It encodes CASSVAILAGGPETQYF.

This clone was recorded a few times. In DNA form, the CDR3 reads TGTGCCAGCAGCCAACGGACAGGGAGAGACACCGGGGAGCTGTTTTTT. It yields the protein CASSQRTGRDTGELFF. The gene calls are TRBV7-2 and TRBJ2-2; 8 bases line up with TRBD1. Germline V lookup: CDR1 SGHTA, CDR2 FQGNSA. CDR3 length: 16 amino acids. Trimming at V came to 5 bases and at J to 3 bases, leaving 8 bases not matched to a gene. The full variable domain, rest sourced from reference TRBV7-2 and TRBJ2-2, is GAGVSQSPSNKVTEKGKDVELRCDPISGHTALYWYRQSLGQGLEFLIYFQGNSAPDKSGLPSDRFSAERTGGSVSTLTIQRTQQEDSAVYLCASSQRTGRDTGELFFGEGSRLTVL.

V and J are TRBV11-2 and TRBJ2-3, with 8 bases lining up with TRBD2. The CDR3 is 16 amino acids. Unmatched junction bases numbered 9, after V lost 5 bases and J lost 2 bases. CDR1 is SGHAT and CDR2 is FQNNGV in the germline V gene. The DNA of the CDR3 is TGTGCCAGCAGCGCACAACTAGCGGTCGTCACAGATACGCAGTATTTT. Amino acid sequence: CASSAQLAVVTDTQYF.

This clone was counted a few times. The chain carries TRBV5-5 and TRBJ2-1, with D possibly TRBD1 on 6 matching bases. V lost 6 bases, J lost 7 bases, and 23 bases lay in between. CDR1 is SGHKS, CDR2 YYEKEE, per germline (reference sequence). This CDR3 is 16 amino acids long. The CDR3 here is CASTTSTEQGANEQFF. CDR3 coding DNA: TGTGCCAGCACCACCAGTACCGAACAGGGCGCTAATGAGCAGTTCTTC. The variable domain in full, with the rest retrieved from reference TRBV5-5 and TRBJ2-1, is DAGVTQSPTHLIKTRGQQVTLRCSPISGHKSVSWYQQVLGQGPQFIFQYYEKEERGRGNFPDRFSARQFPNYSSELNVNALLLGDSALYLCASTTSTEQGANEQFFGPGTRLTVL.

There are a few counts of this clone. The J gene is TRBJ2-1, the V gene TRBV11-2, with 10 positions matching TRBD2. This CDR3 spans 14 amino acids. Germline V CDR1 and CDR2: SGHAT, FQNNGV. The junction had 6 bases not matched to a gene; V was cut back by 2 bases and J by 11 bases. The DNA of the CDR3 is TGTGCCAGCAGCTTACAAGCGGGAGGGCGTAAGCAGTTCTTC. This translates into CASSLQAGGRKQFF. The full variable domain, rest sourced from reference TRBV11-2 and TRBJ2-1, is EAGVAQSPRYKIIEKRQSVAFWCNPISGHATLYWYQQILGQGPKLLIQFQNNGVVDDSQLPKDRFSAERLKGVDSTLKIQPAKLEDSAVYLCASSLQAGGRKQFFGPGTRLTVL.

This clone was seen only a few times. The gene calls are TRBV2 and TRBJ2-3, with 9 bases matching TRBD2. The junction had 11 bases not matched to a gene; V was cut back by 9 bases and J by 4 bases. This CDR3 has 15 amino acids. Looked up from germline, CDR1 is SNHLY and CDR2 is FYNNEI. The CDR3 reads CASLKPAGGSDTQYF. The CDR3 bases are TGTGCCAGTCTTAAGCCAGCGGGAGGTTCAGATACGCAGTATTTT.

This clone has only a few counts. The rearrangement links TRBV2 to TRBJ1-4, with TRBD1 as a possible D gene (6 bases). Trimming pared 8 bases from V and 3 bases from J, leaving 16 bases between. Germline CDR1 SNHLY, CDR2 FYNNEI. This CDR3 contains 15 residues. CDR3 sequence reads: CASSLGGQPNEKLFF. CDR3 bases: TGTGCCAGCTCCCTTGGAGGACAGCCTAATGAAAAACTGTTTTTT.

This sequence joins TRBV28 and TRBJ1-2; D remains unclear. Germline loops: CDR1 MDHEN, CDR2 SYDVKM. V was shortened by 5 bases and J by 0 bases, with 7 bases between the two germline ends. This CDR3 is 13 amino acids long. CDR3 in amino acids: CASSTPANYGYTF. As DNA, the CDR3 is TGTGCCAGCAGTACCCCAGCTAACTATGGCTACACCTTC.

V and J are TRBV10-1 and TRBJ2-7, with 12 bases fitting TRBD2. The CDR3 totals 15 residues. J gave up 4 bases and V 4 bases, and 5 bases lay outside the gene matches. CDR1 and CDR2 (germline): WNHNN, SYGVQD (reference sequence). CDR3: CASSGTTSGSYEQYF. The CDR3, as DNA: TGCGCCAGCAGTGGGACGACTAGCGGGAGTTACGAGCAGTACTTC.

This chain uses TRBV29-1 with TRBJ1-2; tentatively, D is TRBD1 (6 bases). V was clipped by 6 bases and J by 2 bases, with 16 bases between them. This CDR3 has 14 amino acids. Germline-derived CDR1 and CDR2 are SQVTM and ANQGSEA. CDR3 amino acids: CSVLTPGVNYGYTF. As DNA, the CDR3 is TGCAGCGTACTCACCCCAGGGGTCAACTATGGCTACACCTTC.

This chain connects TRBV21-1 to TRBJ1-5. TRBV21-1 is given as a pseudogene. CDR3 size: 20 residues. CDR3 sequence: CASSKERTELLWSPNQPQHF. In DNA form, the CDR3 reads TGTGCCAGCAGCAAAGAGCGGACCGAGCTACTTTGGTCCCCAAATCAGCCCCAGCATTTT.

The chain joins TRBV5-1 to TRBJ2-2; 9 bases are shared with TRBD2. With V trimmed by 0 bases and J by 6 bases, 3 bases remained unmatched. CDR1 and CDR2 (germline): SGHRS, YFSETQ. The CDR3 runs 15 residues. The CDR3 here is CASSLVGLASGELFF. The CDR3, as DNA: TGCGCCAGCAGCTTGGTGGGACTAGCCTCCGGGGAGCTGTTTTTT.

The rearrangement links TRBV7-6 to TRBJ2-1; D unresolved. Per germline, CDR1 SGHVS and CDR2 FNYEAQ. The V end lost 5 bases, the J end lost 0 bases, and 11 bases lay between the germline ends. The CDR3 has 15 amino acids. The CDR3 spells CASSPSTSSYNEQFF. The CDR3 DNA reads as TGTGCCAGCAGCCCCAGTACCAGCTCCTACAATGAGCAGTTCTTC.

In this sample, this clone turned up once. The chain recombines TRBV4-3 with TRBJ1-2, with 7 bases that match TRBD1. The ends lost 7 bases at V and 0 bases at J; junction bases unmatched: 8. From germline, CDR1 is LGHNA and CDR2 YSLEER. The CDR3 totals 15 residues. Here the CDR3 reads CASNRGTGANYGYTF. DNA for the CDR3: TGCGCCAGCAATAGGGGCACAGGGGCTAACTATGGCTACACCTTC.

This chain uses TRBV5-1 with TRBJ2-7, with 11 bases identical to TRBD1. CDR1 is SGHRS and CDR2 is YFSETQ in the germline V gene. Trimming took 4 bases from V and 2 from J; bases not matched to a gene: 2. The CDR3 contains 14 residues. Here the CDR3 reads CASSEGQGAYEQYV. Here the CDR3 DNA reads TGCGCCAGCAGCGAGGGACAGGGGGCCTACGAGCAGTACGTC.

This clone appeared a few times. This chain links TRBV4-2 with TRBJ2-4, with TRBD2 matching over 8 bases. This CDR3 contains 17 residues. The trim removed 0 bases at V and 8 bases at J, leaving 12 bases unmatched. CDR1 is LGHNA and CDR2 is YNFKEQ in the germline V gene. The CDR3 is CASSQEGGSGSRDIQYF. DNA of the CDR3: TGTGCCAGCAGCCAAGAGGGAGGGAGCGGGAGCCGGGACATTCAGTACTTC.

This clone was seen a handful of times. V usage is TRBV27 and J usage is TRBJ2-2; D perhaps matches TRBD1 (6 bases). The CDR3 runs to 16 residues. V lost 2 bases and J lost 6, with 16 bases in between. Germline lookup yields CDR1 MNHEY and CDR2 SMNVEV (reference sequence). CDR3: CASSLGRQGRAGELFF. CDR3 nucleotides: TGTGCCAGCAGTTTAGGGCGGCAGGGGAGAGCCGGGGAGCTGTTTTTT.

This chain uses TRBV9 with TRBJ2-5, with D perhaps TRBD1 (5 bases). Trimming took 0 bases from V and 3 from J, leaving 6 bases between them. This CDR3 region has 13 residues. CDR1 SGDLS and CDR2 YYNGEE come from the germline V gene. The CDR3 loop reads CASSVGTKETQYF. The CDR3 bases are TGTGCCAGCAGCGTAGGGACAAAAGAGACCCAGTACTTC. The full variable domain, with the rest looked up from reference TRBV9 and TRBJ2-5, is DSGVTQTPKHLITATGQRVTLRCSPRSGDLSVYWYQQSLDQGLQFLIQYYNGEERAKGNILERFSAQQFPDLHSELNLSSLELGDSALYFCASSVGTKETQYFGPGTRLLVL.

The DNA of the CDR3 is TGTGCCAGCAGTGATCTAGCGGGTAGCACAGATACGCAGTATTTT. It yields the protein CASSDLAGSTDTQYF. The gene calls are TRBV6-1 and TRBJ2-3, with 8 bases fitting TRBD2. In germline, CDR1 is MNHNS, CDR2 SASEGT. This CDR3 spans 15 amino acids. V lost 3 bases to trimming and J lost 0 bases; unmatched junction nucleotides: 2.

This chain links TRBV7-2 with TRBJ2-2; no clear D gene. Germline-derived CDR1 and CDR2 are SGHTA and FQGNSA. The CDR3 covers 13 residues. V lost 3 bases and J 7 bases, leaving 9 bases between the germline ends. This chain's CDR3 is CASSLVPGGELFF. Written as DNA, the CDR3 is TGTGCCAGCAGCTTGGTGCCAGGCGGGGAGCTGTTTTTT.